This TCR beta chain appears in the sequencing data of a study of T cell responses to AZD1222 COVID-19 vaccine. Some clones are missing from TCRdb's copy, which holds only in-frame ones; the method was immunoSEQ multiplex PCR. Of 150,000 to 200,000 clones in the sample, more than 80% were seen once. The CDR3 extends over 11 amino acids. The V gene lost 4 bases and the J gene lost 8 bases, with 6 bases spanning the gap. A remark on this clone: The antigen is unknown.

Study observations and caveats: After two AZD1222 doses, spike-specific TCR breadth and depth rose versus day 0.

This receptor was identified in an adult who received the MenACWY meningococcal vaccine as a control. This chain connects TRBV12-3 or TRBV12-4 to TRBJ2-1, with D unclear. Sequences were derived from peripheral blood, sampled 28 days after the second dose of the MenACWY control vaccine. The CDR3 here is CASSSDDEQFF. The CDR3 nucleotides read TGTGCCAGCAGTTCGGACGATGAGCAGTTCTTC.